The clone carrying this TCR beta chain was observed many times. Sample time point: before trial treatment. Donors were given nivolumab, ipilimumab, aspirin, low-dose cyclophosphamide and low-dose radiotherapy. First-strand cDNA used TRAV- and TRBV-specific primers, covering alpha and beta chains. Amplification, which lasted approximately 20 PCR cycles, used a constant-region primer and V-primer adapter to amplify TCRs. TCRdb passed the reads through MiXCR, listing each CDR3 protein once. Among under 70,000 distinct CDR3 sequences listed, almost 25% were seen once. This entry belongs to a study of low-dose radiotherapy and immunotherapy resistance in tumors. Study overall: The regimen for patients comprised intravenous nivolumab 240 mg every two weeks plus intravenous ipilimumab 1 mg/kg every six weeks.

This CDR3 has 14 residues. Germline-derived CDR1 and CDR2 are MNHEY and SVGAGI. The ends lost 6 bases at V and 6 bases at J; junction bases unmatched: 6. This clonotype was obtained from a male donor with prostate cancer. J is TRBJ2-3 and V is TRBV6-5; 10 bases line up with TRBD1. Material: PBMCs, obtained before treatment. The CDR3 region has the DNA TGTGCCAGCAGCTTGGACAGGGGGAGGGATACGCAGTATTTT. Amino acid sequence: CASSLDRGRDTQYF.